A selection of T cell receptor beta chains follows, all from one sample in a study of blood T cells in healthy people across ages. TCRdb reprocessed the 5' RACE reads via MiXCR and lists one record per CDR3 protein. In the table there are 1.5 million to 2 million distinct CDR3 sequences, roughly 50% of which are singletons. Material: blood. Receptors were obtained from a woman aged 40 to 50 in good health. CDR3s include the opening cysteine and the closing phenylalanine or tryptophan. D genes are given only for firm matches. Size is omitted from some rows. Given values are once, few, many or a class for expanded clones.

D	J	V	size	DNA	CDR3
-	TRBJ2-1	TRBV28	-	TGTGCCAGCAGTTTTGAGCGGAATGAGCAGTTCTTC	CASSFERNEQFF
-	TRBJ2-1	TRBV20-1	-	TGCAGTGCTAGAGATAACCTGGGGGGCAATGAGCAGTTCTTC	CSARDNLGGNEQFF
-	TRBJ2-3	TRBV5-1	few	TGCGCCAGCAGCTTGGGGACCGAGGGAGATACGCAGTATTTT	CASSLGTEGDTQYF
-	TRBJ2-1	TRBV7-2	few	TGTGCCAGCAACCCCGTAGGACCCAATGAGCAGTTCTTC	CASNPVGPNEQFF
TRBD2	TRBJ2-1	TRBV7-2	-	TGTGCCAGCAGCTTAGCGAGCGGGACTAGCCAAGCGACCCAGTTCTTC	CASSLASGTSQATQFF
-	TRBJ1-2	TRBV28	-	TGTGCCAGCAGTCCAGGGTTTCGTTATGGCTACACCTTC	CASSPGFRYGYTF
-	TRBJ2-1	TRBV28	-	TGTGCCAGCAGGCCACCCAACAATGAGCAGTTCTTC	CASRPPNNEQFF
TRBD1	TRBJ2-4	TRBV27	-	TGTGCCAGCAGTCCCCGAGGGACAGTGATTTCCAAAAACATTCAGTACTTC	CASSPRGTVISKNIQYF
-	TRBJ2-3	TRBV7-2	-	TGTGCCAGCAGCTCGCCGAACCAGGAAGATACGCAGTATTTT	CASSSPNQEDTQYF
TRBD2	TRBJ2-5	TRBV4-2	few	TGTGCCAGCAGCCAAGCTCCGACTAGCGGGGGCCAAGAGACCCAGTACTTC	CASSQAPTSGGQETQYF
TRBD1	TRBJ2-1	TRBV6-5	-	TGTGCCAGCAGTTACTCGCTCGAGACAGGGGGCCCCAGCTCCTACAATGAGCAGTTCTTC	CASSYSLETGGPSSYNEQFF
-	TRBJ2-3	TRBV11-2	-	TGTGCCAGCAGCTTTGGGCCAGAGGATACGCAGTATTTT	CASSFGPEDTQYF
-	TRBJ2-7	TRBV6-5	-	TGTGCCAGCAGTCCCGACGGGGCGCGATACGAGCAGTACTTC	CASSPDGARYEQYF
-	TRBJ2-3	TRBV27	once	TGTGCCAGCAGCACTGACACAGATGCGCAGTATTTT	CASSTDTDAQYF
TRBD1	TRBJ2-4	TRBV6-5	-	TGTGCCAGCAGACCGACCAAATGGGGACAGAAAAACATTCAGTACTTC	CASRPTKWGQKNIQYF
TRBD1	TRBJ2-3	TRBV28	-	TGTGCCAGCAGGACACGGACAGGGAGACTCACAGATACGCAGTATTTT	CASRTRTGRLTDTQYF
-	TRBJ2-5	TRBV9	-	TGTGCCAGCAGCGTAATGAGGATAGGGGGGGGACAAGAGACCCAGTACTTC	CASSVMRIGGGQETQYF
-	TRBJ2-1	TRBV27	-	TGTGCCAGCAGTTTATCCAGGACAGCCTACAATGAGCAGTTCTTC	CASSLSRTAYNEQFF
TRBD2	TRBJ2-5	TRBV12-3/TRBV12-4	few	TGTGCCAGCACCCGAAGCGGGGGCCCCCAAGAGACCCAGTACTTC	CASTRSGGPQETQYF
TRBD2	TRBJ2-1	TRBV11-1	-	TGTGCCAGCAGCTCGTCCTACCAGCGGGGGAATTGGGACAATGAGCAGTTCTTC	CASSSSYQRGNWDNEQFF
TRBD1	TRBJ2-7	TRBV18	-	TGTGCCAGCTCACCAGAGGGACAGGGGGCTACTTACGAGCAGTACTTC	CASSPEGQGATYEQYF
-	TRBJ2-1	TRBV5-1	few	TGCGCCAGCAGCTCGGGACTGTGGACAGAAGCTTACAATGAGCAGTTCTTC	CASSSGLWTEAYNEQFF
TRBD2	TRBJ2-1	TRBV6-2/TRBV6-3	-	TGTGCCAGCAGTCAAATGGCTAGCGGGGGGGCCGGGCAGTTCTTC	CASSQMASGGAGQFF
TRBD1	TRBJ2-7	TRBV7-9	few	TGTGCCAGCAGCTTTTTAGGACAGGTCTACGAGCAGTACTTC	CASSFLGQVYEQYF
TRBD1	TRBJ2-3	TRBV9	once	TGTGCCAGCAACAGGGGGGATGACACAGATACGCAGTATTTT	CASNRGDDTDTQYF
-	TRBJ2-7	TRBV12-3/TRBV12-4	-	TGTGCCAGCAGCCCGCTTCAGGGGTCCTACGGCGAGCAGTACTTC	CASSPLQGSYGEQYF
TRBD2	TRBJ2-1	TRBV29-1	few	TGCAGCGCCGAAAGCGGTAGCGGGGGGACTCCCTACAATGAGCAGTTCTTC	CSAESGSGGTPYNEQFF
TRBD2	TRBJ2-1	TRBV15	few	TGTGCCACCAGCAGAGAAAGGGCTAGCGGGGCAGGTGAGCAGTTCTTC	CATSRERASGAGEQFF
TRBD2	TRBJ2-6	TRBV27	-	TGTGCCAGCAGTTTATCAACGCGCACTAGCGGGGGGCGACACTCTGGGGCCAACGTCCTGACTTTC	CASSLSTRTSGGRHSGANVLTF
-	TRBJ2-1	TRBV6-6	once	TGTGCCAGCAGTTACGGCCCCTGGAATGAGCAGTTCTTC	CASSYGPWNEQFF
TRBD1	TRBJ2-5	TRBV18	few	TGTGCCAGCTCACCAGCGACAGGGTCGCAGACCCAGTACTTC	CASSPATGSQTQYF
TRBD1	TRBJ2-5	TRBV7-2	-	TGTGCCAGCAGCTTAGGGACAGGGACTGGGGAGACCCAGTACTTC	CASSLGTGTGETQYF
-	TRBJ1-1	TRBV15	once	TGTGCCACCAGGCTCGGACGGAACTTGAACACTGAAGCTTTCTTT	CATRLGRNLNTEAFF
-	TRBJ2-3	TRBV7-2	many	TGTGCCAGCAGTCTAAGGACTCGTACAGATACGCAGTATTTT	CASSLRTRTDTQYF
TRBD1	TRBJ1-2	TRBV5-1	-	TGCGCCAGCAGCTTGCGGACAGGGAAAGCTAACTATGGCTACACCTTC	CASSLRTGKANYGYTF
-	TRBJ2-2	TRBV29-1	few	TGCAGCGTTAAGTCGAACACCGGGGAGCTGTTTTTT	CSVKSNTGELFF
-	TRBJ2-6	TRBV7-2	few	TGTGCCAGCAGTTTTTATGAGGGGGCCAACGTCCTGACTTTC	CASSFYEGANVLTF
-	TRBJ1-2	TRBV10-3	-	TGTGCCATCGAGGGTCAGGGGCACTATGGCTACACCTTC	CAIEGQGHYGYTF
-	TRBJ2-1	TRBV3-1	-	TGTGCCAGCAGCCAAGGTCTAGCGCAAAGCTCCTACAATGAGCAGTTCTTC	CASSQGLAQSSYNEQFF
-	TRBJ1-1	TRBV7-3	many	TGTGCCAGCAGCTTGACAGGGAACACTGAAGCTTTCTTT	CASSLTGNTEAFF
-	TRBJ1-5	TRBV7-2	few	TGTGCCAGCAGCTTAGCGGCCGGGGGGGGCAATCAGCCCCAGCATTTT	CASSLAAGGGNQPQHF
-	TRBJ1-1	TRBV27	-	TGTGCCAGCAGTTTTCAGGGGCCTGACACTGAAGCTTTCTTT	CASSFQGPDTEAFF
-	TRBJ1-4	TRBV24-1	-	TGTGCCACCAGTGAACCAGGAGTCTCCGGGGAAAAACTGTTTTTT	CATSEPGVSGEKLFF